Presented here are 32 T cell receptor beta chains from one specimen sequenced in a study of lymphopenia after photon versus proton radiotherapy. The repertoire was sequenced with immunoSEQ multiplex PCR; TCRdb's copy has only in-frame clones and lacks some. Here the sample spans 89,000 or so clones, over 70% being singletons. Material: peripheral blood, obtained from a patient treated with proton-based radiotherapy. The receptors here all came from a man in his fifties or sixties with pancreatic cancer.

The genes are TRBV29-1 and TRBJ1-3, with D unresolved. The CDR3 has 12 amino acids. Germline V gives CDR1 SQVTM, CDR2 ANQGSEA. V gave up 6 bases and J gave up 3 bases, with 9 bases separating them. CDR3 nucleotide sequence: TGCAGCGTCGTAGGGAATGGAAACACCATATATTTT. Translating it yields CSVVGNGNTIYF. The complete variable domain, with remaining parts taken from reference TRBV29-1 and TRBJ1-3, reads SAVISQKPSRDICQRGTSLTIQCQVDSQVTMMFWYRQQPGQSLTLIATANQGSEATYESGFVIDKFPISRPNLTFSTLTVSNMSPEDSSIYLCSVVGNGNTIYFGEGSWLTVV.

The rearrangement joins TRBV7-2 to TRBJ1-1; weak D call: TRBD1 (6 bases). V was cut by 0 bases and J by 2 bases, with 25 bases left in between. The CDR3 runs to 20 residues. Per the germline V gene, CDR1 is SGHTA and CDR2 is FQGNSA. Here the CDR3 DNA reads TGTGCCAGCAGCTTAGCTGTGGAGGCAGGGGCCAATACGAGAAACACTGAAGCTTTCTTT. Translated, it gives CASSLAVEAGANTRNTEAFF.

The chain uses TRBV19 and TRBJ2-2, with a possible D match to TRBD2 (6 bases). Trimming shortened V by 3 bases and J by 2 bases, and 13 bases separated the two germline ends. The CDR3 runs to 16 residues. Germline V gives CDR1 LNHDA, CDR2 SQIVND (reference sequence). The CDR3 is CASSIALARNTGELFF. CDR3 nucleotide sequence: TGTGCCAGTAGTATTGCCCTAGCGCGAAACACCGGGGAGCTGTTTTTT.

V and J are TRBV16 and TRBJ2-5; maybe TRBD1 (5 bases). The CDR3 consists of 13 residues. V was trimmed by 3 bases and J by 2 bases, leaving 7 bases between them. Germline V gene sequence: CDR1 KGHSY, CDR2 FQNENV. The CDR3 protein is CASSQRQQETQYF. The DNA of the CDR3 is TGTGCCAGCAGCCAGCGACAGCAAGAGACCCAGTACTTC. The entire variable domain, with the rest obtained from reference TRBV16 and TRBJ2-5, is as follows: GEEVAQTPKHLVRGEGQKAKLYCAPIKGHSYVFWYQQVLKNEFKFLISFQNENVFDETGMPKERFSAKCLPNSPCSLEIQATKLEDSAVYFCASSQRQQETQYFGPGTRLLVL.

The chain has TRBV18 and TRBJ2-2; D is unclear. V lost 1 base to trimming and J lost 4 bases, with 16 bases between them. Germline CDR1 KGHSH, CDR2 LQKENI. CDR3 length equals 17 residues. CDR3 coding DNA: TGTGCCAGCTCACCACTGAGCCCTACCCTGGGCACCGGGGAGCTGTTTTTT. Protein sequence: CASSPLSPTLGTGELFF.

V gene TRBV6-5 combines with J gene TRBJ1-1, with D uncertain. This CDR3 is built from 15 residues. Germline CDR1 and CDR2: MNHEY and SVGAGI. V lost 0 bases, J lost 5 bases, and 13 bases lay in between. The chain's CDR3 is CASSYSIIKVTEAFF. The DNA of the CDR3 is TGTGCCAGCAGTTACTCGATAATCAAAGTAACTGAAGCTTTCTTT.

This CDR3 reads CASRLNVSFTGELFF. The CDR3 nucleotides are TGTGCCAGCAGATTAAACGTCAGCTTCACCGGGGAGCTGTTTTTT. The chain links TRBV7-9 to TRBJ2-2; D is unclear. Germline CDR1 SEHNR, CDR2 FQNEAQ (reference sequence). This CDR3 spans 15 amino acids. The V and J ends lost 6 bases and 4 bases respectively, with 15 bases between them.

This rearrangement joins TRBV4-1 to TRBJ2-5, with D tentatively TRBD1 (6 bases). The V and J ends lost 4 bases and 5 bases respectively, with 11 bases between them. The CDR3 has 13 residues. Germline V gives CDR1 MGHRA, CDR2 YSYEKL. CDR3 in DNA: TGCGCCAGCAGCCTTCAGGGGTACGAGACCCAGTACTTC. It yields the protein CASSLQGYETQYF.

The chain employs TRBV5-5 and TRBJ2-6; D might be TRBD2 (7 bases). The ends were cut back, 2 bases at V and 2 bases at J, with 14 bases in the middle. Looked up from germline, CDR1 is SGHKS and CDR2 is YYEKEE (reference sequence). The CDR3 totals 17 residues. CDR3 in DNA: TGTGCCAGCAGCTTCTTGGGAGGGGGGACTGGGGCCAACGTCCTGACTTTC. It encodes CASSFLGGGTGANVLTF. The full variable domain, in which reference TRBV5-5 and TRBJ2-6 provide the parts outside the CDR3, is DAGVTQSPTHLIKTRGQQVTLRCSPISGHKSVSWYQQVLGQGPQFIFQYYEKEERGRGNFPDRFSARQFPNYSSELNVNALLLGDSALYLCASSFLGGGTGANVLTFGAGSRLTVL.

The chain links TRBV5-1 to TRBJ2-5; 7 bases are a match to TRBD1. Losses at the gene ends were 4 bases for V and 5 bases for J; bases not matched to a gene: 5. The CDR3 consists of 13 residues. Germline CDR1 reads SGHRS; CDR2 reads YFSETQ. The CDR3 protein is CASSVTGSETQYF. CDR3 nucleotide sequence: TGCGCCAGCAGCGTGACAGGGTCGGAGACCCAGTACTTC.

The chain recombines TRBV6-1 with TRBJ1-4; 7 bases fit TRBD1. The CDR3 has 16 amino acids. V shed 4 bases, J shed 3 bases, and the junction held 8 bases outside the gene matches. Germline V gives CDR1 MNHNS, CDR2 SASEGT. The CDR3 is CASSAKRQGANEKLFF. The DNA of the CDR3 is TGTGCCAGCAGTGCCAAGAGACAGGGAGCTAATGAAAAACTGTTTTTT.

V and J are TRBV27 and TRBJ1-5; D is perhaps TRBD1 (6 bases). There are 14 residues in the CDR3. V gave up 5 bases and J gave up 3 bases, with 11 bases separating them. Germline lookup yields CDR1 MNHEY and CDR2 SMNVEV (reference sequence). Here the CDR3 reads CASSRQGNNQPQHF. CDR3 coding DNA: TGTGCCAGCAGTCGGCAGGGGAACAATCAGCCCCAGCATTTT.

V gene TRBV2 combines with J gene TRBJ2-1; D possibly corresponds to TRBD2 (6 bases). Trimming took off 7 bases at V and 1 base at J, with 14 bases between the two ends. CDR1 is SNHLY, CDR2 FYNNEI, per germline. This CDR3 region has 15 residues. Here the CDR3 reads CASTPRGSSYNEQFF. CDR3 nucleotide sequence: TGTGCCAGCACCCCTCGGGGGAGTTCCTACAATGAGCAGTTCTTC. Filled out from reference TRBV2 and TRBJ2-1, the complete variable domain reads EPEVTQTPSHQVTQMGQEVILRCVPISNHLYFYWYRQILGQKVEFLVSFYNNEISEKSEIFDDQFSVERPDGSNFTLKIRSTKLEDSAMYFCASTPRGSSYNEQFFGPGTRLTVL.

This clone is a singleton in its sample. The J gene is TRBJ2-2, the V gene TRBV16; maybe TRBD2 (5 bases). The germline V gene encodes CDR1 KGHSY and CDR2 FQNENV. The CDR3 runs to 15 residues. Trimming took 0 bases from V and 7 from J, leaving 12 bases between them. This CDR3 is CASSQSGTRGGELFF. CDR3 coding DNA: TGTGCCAGCAGCCAATCGGGCACTAGAGGCGGGGAGCTGTTTTTT.

V and J are TRBV5-1 and TRBJ2-3, with TRBD1 matching over 8 bases. Losses at the gene ends were 3 bases for V and 11 bases for J; bases not matched to a gene: 8. The CDR3 runs 13 residues. CDR1 and CDR2 from the germline V gene are SGHRS and YFSETQ. CDR3 residues: CASSWGQAREQYF. CDR3 in DNA: TGCGCCAGCAGCTGGGGACAGGCTCGTGAGCAGTATTTT.

The chain is built from TRBV25-1 and TRBJ2-7; 8 bases agree with TRBD1. Germline CDR1 MGHDK, CDR2 SYGVNS. V gave up 7 bases and J gave up 4 bases; unmatched junction bases: 15. This CDR3 comprises 16 residues. CDR3 DNA sequence: TGTGCCAGCACCCGAAATGGGCCAGGGGGCCGGTACGAGCAGTACTTC. Protein: CASTRNGPGGRYEQYF.

This clone was counted a few times. The V gene is TRBV5-1, the J gene TRBJ2-3, with D perhaps matching TRBD2 (6 bases). The CDR3 covers 16 residues. CDR1 is SGHRS and CDR2 is YFSETQ in the germline V gene. Deletions cut 4 bases from V and 3 bases from J, with 18 bases between. This chain's CDR3 is CASSADVGRLTDTQYF. CDR3 coding DNA: TGCGCCAGCAGCGCCGACGTAGGGAGGCTTACAGATACGCAGTATTTT. Variable domain in full (rest from reference TRBV5-1 and TRBJ2-3): KAGVTQTPRYLIKTRGQQVTLSCSPISGHRSVSWYQQTPGQGLQFLFEYFSETQRNKGNFPGRFSGRQFSNSRSEMNVSTLELGDSALYLCASSADVGRLTDTQYFGPGTRLTVL.

The J gene is TRBJ2-5, the V gene TRBV30; TRBD1 matches 10 bases. The DNA end is more similar to TRBJ2-7, so the J call may be wrong. The CDR3 length is 13 residues. Germline CDR1 is GTSNPN and CDR2 is SVGIG (reference sequence). The CDR3 DNA reads TGTGCCTGGTTCAAGACAGGGGGCTCCGAGCAGTACTTC. Its protein is CAWFKTGGSEQYF.

The chain carries TRBV6-5 and TRBJ1-2; 7 nucleotides match TRBD1. The CDR3 has 13 amino acids. V lost 4 bases and J lost 5; bases outside the gene matches: 4. Germline V gene data show CDR1 as MNHEY and CDR2 as SVGAGI. The CDR3 loop is CASSSQTGYGYTF. The CDR3, as DNA: TGTGCCAGCAGTTCGCAGACAGGGTATGGCTACACCTTC.

V usage is TRBV11-3 and J usage is TRBJ2-1; D remains ambiguous. This CDR3 spans 13 amino acids. The germline gives CDR1 SGHNT, CDR2 YENEEA. V lost 1 base and J lost 11, with 12 bases in between. DNA for the CDR3: TGTGCCAGCAGCTTAGGTAGGGCGGTGAAGCAGTTCTTC. It specifies CASSLGRAVKQFF.

V usage is TRBV2 and J usage is TRBJ2-7; TRBD1 agrees at 9 bases. The V gene end was trimmed by 6 bases and the J gene end by 11 bases; junction bases not matched to a gene: 8. The CDR3 sequence is 12 residues long. CDR1 is SNHLY and CDR2 is FYNNEI in the germline V gene. The CDR3 protein is CASSARQGDKYF. DNA of the CDR3: TGTGCCAGCAGCGCCCGACAGGGGGATAAGTACTTC.

The genes are TRBV5-1 and TRBJ2-2, with a weak D call TRBD2 (5 bases). V was cut by 2 bases and J by 1 base, with 6 bases left in between. CDR1 and CDR2 from the germline V gene are SGHRS and YFSETQ. The CDR3 is 14 residues long. The CDR3 DNA is TGCGCCAGCAGCTTCAGCGGGAACACCGGGGAGCTGTTTTTT. It yields the protein CASSFSGNTGELFF.

The chain recombines TRBV2 with TRBJ1-6; TRBD1 is a possible D gene (6 bases). Trimming shortened V by 6 bases and J by 7 bases, and 16 bases separated the two germline ends. Germline loops: CDR1 SNHLY, CDR2 FYNNEI. This CDR3 is 15 amino acids long. The CDR3 DNA sequence: TGTGCCAGCAGCGGGACACCACTGCCAAATTCACCCCTCCACTTT. Translated: CASSGTPLPNSPLHF.

Only one count was recorded for this clone. This chain uses TRBV19 with TRBJ2-1, with D perhaps TRBD2 (5 bases). The V gene's germline CDR1 is LNHDA and CDR2 SQIVND (reference sequence). CDR3 length: 13 amino acids. V shed 4 bases and J shed 3 bases, with 7 bases lying between them. Here the CDR3 DNA reads TGTGCCAGTAGTAGCGGGCTCTACAATGAGCAGTTCTTC. This translates into CASSSGLYNEQFF.

The J gene is TRBJ2-7, the V gene TRBV13; 13 nucleotides agree with TRBD2. V dropped 4 bases and J dropped 3; count of bases not matched to a gene: 3. The CDR3 contains 15 residues. The germline CDR1 and CDR2 sequences are PRHDT and FYEKMQ (reference sequence). This CDR3 is CASSSRLAGGYEQYF. In nucleotides, the CDR3 is TGTGCCAGCAGCTCCCGACTAGCGGGAGGCTACGAGCAGTACTTC.

The CDR3 sequence is CASSSEGYEQYF. CDR3 nucleotide sequence: TGTGCCAGCAGTTCCGAGGGGTACGAGCAGTACTTC. The chain links TRBV7-9 to TRBJ2-7; D assignment may be TRBD1 or TRBD2 (5 bases each). CDR1 and CDR2 from the germline V gene are SEHNR and FQNEAQ (reference sequence). The CDR3 has 12 residues. Trimming took off 6 bases at V and 4 bases at J, with 10 bases between the two ends.

The J gene is TRBJ2-2, the V gene TRBV10-2, with D unresolved. Trimming removed 4 bases from V and 9 bases from J, with 9 bases in between. Germline CDR1 and CDR2: WSHSY and SAAADI. This CDR3 region has 12 residues. The CDR3 loop is CASSASLRELFF. The CDR3 DNA sequence: TGCGCCAGCAGTGCCAGTCTCAGGGAGCTGTTTTTT.

V usage is TRBV9 and J usage is TRBJ2-7, with D possibly being TRBD2 (7 bases). Trimming stripped 4 bases from V and 6 bases from J, with 14 bases between. Germline values: CDR1 SGDLS, CDR2 YYNGEE. This CDR3 is 13 amino acids long. The chain's CDR3 is CASSPTGGLEQYF. CDR3 coding DNA: TGTGCCAGCAGCCCAACCGGGGGGCTCGAGCAGTACTTC.

Written as DNA, the CDR3 is TGTGCCAGCTCAACCGGGACCTATACGCAGTATTTT. Amino acid sequence: CASSTGTYTQYF. The chain couples TRBV18 to TRBJ2-3, with D perhaps being TRBD1 or TRBD2 (5 bases each). The V end was cut by 5 bases, the J end by 7 bases, with 10 bases between. CDR1 and CDR2 (germline): KGHSH, LQKENI. This CDR3 contains 12 residues.

The J gene is TRBJ2-1, the V gene TRBV18; TRBD2 matches at 12 bases. The V gene's germline CDR1 is KGHSH and CDR2 LQKENI. The ends lost 1 base at V and 0 bases at J; junction bases unmatched: 1. The CDR3 has 17 residues. The CDR3 reads CASSPRTSGISYNEQFF. In DNA form, the CDR3 reads TGTGCCAGCTCACCACGGACTAGCGGGATCTCCTACAATGAGCAGTTCTTC.

The V call is TRBV7-2, the J call TRBJ2-7; D not certain. V shed 4 bases and J shed 2 bases, with 9 bases lying between them. CDR3 length: 13 amino acids. Germline V lookup: CDR1 SGHTA, CDR2 FQGNSA. This CDR3 is CASSSLPAYEQYF. CDR3 sequence (DNA): TGTGCCAGCAGCTCACTCCCAGCCTACGAGCAGTACTTC.

The count of this clone is one. The chain is built from TRBV7-6 and TRBJ2-1, with no clear D. Looked up from germline, CDR1 is SGHVS and CDR2 is FNYEAQ. The CDR3 consists of 14 residues. The ends were cut back, 0 bases at V and 6 bases at J, with 9 bases in the middle. CDR3 nucleotides: TGTGCCAGCAGCTTAGCCCCCGTTAGCAATGAGCAGTTCTTC. Translating it yields CASSLAPVSNEQFF.